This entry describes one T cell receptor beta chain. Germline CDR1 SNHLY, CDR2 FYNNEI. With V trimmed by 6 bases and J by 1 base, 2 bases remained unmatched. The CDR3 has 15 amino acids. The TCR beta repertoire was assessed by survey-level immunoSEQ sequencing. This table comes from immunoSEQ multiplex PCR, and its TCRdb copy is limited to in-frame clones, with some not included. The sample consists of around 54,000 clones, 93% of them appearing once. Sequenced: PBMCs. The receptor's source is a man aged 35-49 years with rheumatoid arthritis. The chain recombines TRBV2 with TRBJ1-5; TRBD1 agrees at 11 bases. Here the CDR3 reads CASSGQGASNQPQHF. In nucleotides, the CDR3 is TGTGCCAGCAGCGGACAGGGGGCGAGCAATCAGCCCCAGCATTTT.